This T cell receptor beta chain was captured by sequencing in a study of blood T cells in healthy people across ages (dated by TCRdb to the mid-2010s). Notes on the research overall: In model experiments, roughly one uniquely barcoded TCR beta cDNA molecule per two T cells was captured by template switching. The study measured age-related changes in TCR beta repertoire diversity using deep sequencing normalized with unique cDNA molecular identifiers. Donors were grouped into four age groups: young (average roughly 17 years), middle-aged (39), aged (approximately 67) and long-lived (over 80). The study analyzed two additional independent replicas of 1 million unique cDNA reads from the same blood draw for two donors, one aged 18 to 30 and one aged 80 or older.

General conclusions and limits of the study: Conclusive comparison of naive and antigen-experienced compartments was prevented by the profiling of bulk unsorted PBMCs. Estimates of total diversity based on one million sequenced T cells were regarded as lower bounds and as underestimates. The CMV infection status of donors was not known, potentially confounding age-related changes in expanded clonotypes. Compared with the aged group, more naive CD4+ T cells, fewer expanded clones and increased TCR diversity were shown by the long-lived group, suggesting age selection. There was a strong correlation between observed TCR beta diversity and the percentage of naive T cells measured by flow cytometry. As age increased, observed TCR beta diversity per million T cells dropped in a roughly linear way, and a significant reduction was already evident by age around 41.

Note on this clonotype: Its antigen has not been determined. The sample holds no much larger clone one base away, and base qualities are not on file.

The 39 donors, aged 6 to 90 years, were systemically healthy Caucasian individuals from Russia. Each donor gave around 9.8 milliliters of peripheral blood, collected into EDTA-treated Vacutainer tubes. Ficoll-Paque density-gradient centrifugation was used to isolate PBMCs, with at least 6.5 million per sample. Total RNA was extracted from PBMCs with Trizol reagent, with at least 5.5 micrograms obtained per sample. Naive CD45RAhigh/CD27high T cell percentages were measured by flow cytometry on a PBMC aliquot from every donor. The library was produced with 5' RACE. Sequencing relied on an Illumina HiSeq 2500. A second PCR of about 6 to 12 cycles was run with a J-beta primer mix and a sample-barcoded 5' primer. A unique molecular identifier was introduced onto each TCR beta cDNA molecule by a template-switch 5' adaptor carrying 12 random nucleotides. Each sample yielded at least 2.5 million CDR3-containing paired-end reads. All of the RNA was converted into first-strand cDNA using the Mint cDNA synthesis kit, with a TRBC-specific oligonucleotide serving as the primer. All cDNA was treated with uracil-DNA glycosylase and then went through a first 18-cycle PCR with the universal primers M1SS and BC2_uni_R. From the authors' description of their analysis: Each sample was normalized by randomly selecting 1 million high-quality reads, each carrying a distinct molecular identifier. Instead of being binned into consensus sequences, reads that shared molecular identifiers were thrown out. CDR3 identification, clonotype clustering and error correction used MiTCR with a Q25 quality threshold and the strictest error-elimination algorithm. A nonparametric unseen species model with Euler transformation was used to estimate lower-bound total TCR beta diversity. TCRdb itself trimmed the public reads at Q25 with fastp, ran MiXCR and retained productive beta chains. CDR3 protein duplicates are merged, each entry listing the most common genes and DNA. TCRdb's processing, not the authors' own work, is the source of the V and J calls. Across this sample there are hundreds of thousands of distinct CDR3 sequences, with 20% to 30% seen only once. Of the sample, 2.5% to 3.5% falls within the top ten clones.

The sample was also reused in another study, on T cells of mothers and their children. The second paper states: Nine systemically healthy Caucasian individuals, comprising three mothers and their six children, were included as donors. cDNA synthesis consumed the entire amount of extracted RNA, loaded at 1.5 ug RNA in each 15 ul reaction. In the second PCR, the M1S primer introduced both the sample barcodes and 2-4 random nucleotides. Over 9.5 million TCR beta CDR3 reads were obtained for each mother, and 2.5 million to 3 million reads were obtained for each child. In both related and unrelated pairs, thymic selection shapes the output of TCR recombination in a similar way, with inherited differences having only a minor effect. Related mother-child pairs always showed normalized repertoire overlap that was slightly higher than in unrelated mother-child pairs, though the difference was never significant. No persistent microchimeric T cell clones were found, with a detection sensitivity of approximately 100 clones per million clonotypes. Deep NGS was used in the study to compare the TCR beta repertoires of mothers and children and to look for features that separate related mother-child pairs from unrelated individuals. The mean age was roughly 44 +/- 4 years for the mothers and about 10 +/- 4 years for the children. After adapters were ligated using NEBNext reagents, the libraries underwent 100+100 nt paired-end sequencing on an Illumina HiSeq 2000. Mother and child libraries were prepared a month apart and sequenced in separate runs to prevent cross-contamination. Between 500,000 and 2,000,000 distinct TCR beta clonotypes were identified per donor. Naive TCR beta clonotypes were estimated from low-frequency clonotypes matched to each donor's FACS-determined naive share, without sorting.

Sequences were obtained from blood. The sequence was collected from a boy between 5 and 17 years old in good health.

The CDR3 region has the sequence CASSLEAAVETQYF. The sequenced DNA: TGTGCCAGCAGCTTAGAGGCCGCAGTTGAGACCCAGTACTTC. This chain is built from TRBV7-3 and TRBJ2-5; the D gene remains uncertain. The germline V gene gives CDR1 as SGHTA and CDR2 as FQGTGA. There are 14 amino acids in the CDR3, from cysteine to phenylalanine inclusive. This entry keeps only the CDR3 DNA: 42 bases, framed from base 1. At the junction V is shortened by 2 bases and J by 5 bases, with 12 bases in between. With the portions outside the CDR3 filled from the reference TRBV7-3 and TRBJ2-5 genes, the complete variable region becomes GAGVSQTPSNKVTEKGKYVELRCDPISGHTALYWYRQSLGQGPEFLIYFQGTGAADDSGLPNDRFFAVRPEGSVSTLKIQRTERGDSAVYLCASSLEAAVETQYFGPGTRLLVL.